This T cell receptor (beta chain) was profiled in a study of B cell selection in AIRE deficiency. Study-wide results and limits: Only TCRbeta was sequenced; around 38% of shared healthy Treg sequences appeared in Tconv. About 30.6% of healthy-donor shared Treg TCRbeta sequences appeared in patient Tconv cells. Tconv and Treg cells from AIRE-deficient patients resembled healthy donors in TCRBV usage, CDR3 length and diversity. Shorter CDR3s marked shared Treg sequences, biased toward few non-templated insertions.

On this clone itself: Its matching antigen is unknown.

The sorted conventional CD4 T cells were gated as CD4+CD127+. The table came from immunoSEQ multiplex PCR; TCRdb's copy has only in-frame clones and leaves some out. The table records 21,000 or so clones, 97% of them present only once. The length of the CDR3 is 14 residues. CDR1 and CDR2 (germline): LNHDA, SQIVND (reference sequence). Trimming pared 3 bases from V and 3 bases from J, leaving 10 bases between. The rearrangement uses TRBV19 and TRBJ2-3, with D possibly being TRBD1 or TRBD2 (7 bases each). The specimen was conventional CD4+ T cells sorted from PBMCs. This clonotype was sampled from a human donor with AIRE deficiency. The CDR3 sequence is CASSIQGGTDTQYF. The CDR3 nucleotides are TGTGCCAGTAGTATCCAGGGGGGGACAGATACGCAGTATTTT. Drawing the rest from reference TRBV19 and TRBJ2-3, the complete variable domain is DGGITQSPKYLFRKEGQNVTLSCEQNLNHDAMYWYRQDPGQGLRLIYYSQIVNDFQKGDIAEGYSVSREKKESFPLTVTSAQKNPTAFYLCASSIQGGTDTQYFGPGTRLTVL.